These 20 T cell receptor beta chains were sequenced from one sample in a study of T cells in Graves' hyperthyroidism and ophthalmopathy. RNA transcripts gave rise to amplified TCR beta CDR3 regions. The HTBI primer set served for first-round RT-PCR of the TCR CDR3. TCRdb ran MiXCR on the multiplex PCR reads and lists one entry per CDR3 protein. The sample carries about 640,000 distinct CDR3 sequences, around 21% recorded once. The sequencing input was blood. Receptors originate from a man aged 25 to 40 with Graves' ophthalmopathy.

The chain couples TRBV19 to TRBJ1-1; TRBD1 aligns across 7 bases. Looked up from germline, CDR1 is LNHDA and CDR2 is SQIVND (reference sequence). CDR3 size: 15 residues. V gave up 5 bases and J gave up 0 bases; unmatched junction bases: 6. CDR3 residues: CASSADRDMNTEAFF. The DNA of the CDR3 is TGTGCCAGTAGTGCCGACAGGGACATGAACACTGAAGCTTTCTTT.

The chain is built from TRBV12-3 or TRBV12-4 and TRBJ2-2, with TRBD2 matching over 12 bases. V trimming: 5 bases; J trimming: 0 bases; junction bases outside the gene matches: 13. The length of the CDR3 is 20 residues. The CDR3, as DNA: TGTGCCAGCAGTGGGGACGTCGGACTAGCGGGACCCCCGAACACCGGGGAGCTGTTTTTT. This translates into CASSGDVGLAGPPNTGELFF.

This clonotype was observed a few times. The chain combines TRBV11-2 with TRBJ2-7, with 7 bases that match TRBD1. V was pared by 6 bases and J by 0 bases, with 11 bases of the junction left unmatched. The germline CDR1 and CDR2 sequences are SGHAT and FQNNGV. The CDR3 runs to 16 residues. The CDR3 coding sequence is TGTGCCAGCAGAGAGACCCCACCAGGGGGCTCCTACGAGCAGTACTTC. Its translation is CASRETPPGGSYEQYF.

The rearrangement joins TRBV20-1 to TRBJ1-2; D ambiguous. Germline V lookup: CDR1 DFQATT, CDR2 SNEGSKA (reference sequence). The CDR3 consists of 12 residues. The V and J ends lost 5 bases and 12 bases respectively, with 19 bases between them. DNA of the CDR3: TGCAGTGCTCCGTTCTTACCCCCACGGCACACCTTC. This codes for CSAPFLPPRHTF.

The chain couples TRBV7-2 to TRBJ2-7, with TRBD2 matching 8 bases. The CDR3 is 15 residues long. CDR1 SGHTA and CDR2 FQGNSA come from the germline V gene. Trimming took 5 bases from V and 3 from J; bases not matched to a gene: 9. CDR3 DNA: TGTGCCAGCAGCGTTGTCTCGAGCGGGAGCTACGAGCAGTACTTC. It translates to CASSVVSSGSYEQYF.

This clonotype has just a few counts. The V call is TRBV2, the J call TRBJ2-1, with D maybe TRBD2 (5 bases). Trimming took off 10 bases at V and 7 bases at J, with 17 bases between the two ends. CDR1 and CDR2 from the germline V gene are SNHLY and FYNNEI. The CDR3 runs to 13 residues. CDR3 DNA sequence: TGTGCCATCGAACGGGATTCTTATAATGAGCAGTTCTTC. Translated: CAIERDSYNEQFF.

This clonotype was observed at least ten times. The chain joins TRBV20-1 to TRBJ1-1; 7 nucleotides agree with TRBD1. V was clipped by 6 bases and J by 4 bases; unmatched bases: 5. CDR3 length: 12 amino acids. In germline, CDR1 is DFQATT, CDR2 SNEGSKA (reference sequence). CDR3 protein: CSAIDRATEAFF. The CDR3 coding sequence is TGCAGTGCGATAGACAGGGCCACTGAAGCTTTCTTT.

This clonotype has at least ten counts. The CDR3 DNA follows: TGTGCCAGCAGTTTAGCGGGAGCCGGGCCAGATACGCAGTATTTT. Translated: CASSLAGAGPDTQYF. The gene calls are TRBV12-3 or TRBV12-4 and TRBJ2-3; D is possibly TRBD2 (5 bases). There are 15 residues in the CDR3. Trimming removed 0 bases at V and 4 bases at J, with 11 bases between.

V usage is TRBV18 and J usage is TRBJ2-7, with TRBD1 matching 7 bases. Germline assignment: CDR1 KGHSH and CDR2 LQKENI. V gave up 3 bases and J gave up 1 base; unmatched junction bases: 9. The CDR3 has 16 amino acids. The DNA of the CDR3 is TGTGCCAGCTCACCGCAGGGACAGATCCCTTCCTACGAGCAGTACTTC. It specifies CASSPQGQIPSYEQYF.

V is TRBV4-1 and J is TRBJ2-1; maybe TRBD2 (6 bases). V gave up 6 bases and J gave up 8 bases, with 17 bases separating them. Germline V gene sequence: CDR1 MGHRA, CDR2 YSYEKL. The CDR3 totals 14 residues. The CDR3 loop is CASRKVGGGDEQFF. In DNA, the CDR3 is TGCGCCAGCAGGAAAGTGGGAGGTGGTGATGAGCAGTTCTTC.

The chain links TRBV7-9 to TRBJ2-5; 8 bases are shared with TRBD1. The length of the CDR3 is 16 residues. Trimming at V came to 2 bases and at J to 4 bases, leaving 9 bases not matched to a gene. CDR1 SEHNR and CDR2 FQNEAQ come from the germline V gene (reference sequence). CDR3 sequence reads: CASSLSGFRGLETQYF. In DNA form, the CDR3 reads TGTGCCAGCAGCTTATCAGGGTTCAGGGGGCTAGAGACCCAGTACTTC.

This clonotype was observed a handful of times. The CDR3 bases are TGTGCCAGCAGCCGCCAACGACTAGCGGGAGGCTCCCGGTCCTACAATGAGCAGTTCTTC. Amino acids: CASSRQRLAGGSRSYNEQFF. The genes are TRBV4-2 and TRBJ2-1, with 13 positions matching TRBD2. Trimming cost V 4 bases and J 1 base; bases outside gene matches: 13. This CDR3 contains 20 residues. The germline CDR1 and CDR2 sequences are LGHNA and YNFKEQ.

The sample holds many counts of this clonotype. The chain has TRBV20-1 and TRBJ2-5; D is perhaps TRBD1 or TRBD2 (6 bases each). Per germline, CDR1 DFQATT and CDR2 SNEGSKA (reference sequence). V was shortened by 3 bases and J by 7 bases, with 24 bases between the two germline ends. This CDR3 spans 16 amino acids. The CDR3 DNA follows: TGCAGTGCTAGCCCTTCGGGGGCGGGTATAAGAGGGACCCAGTACTTC. It translates to CSASPSGAGIRGTQYF.

The rearrangement joins TRBV19 to TRBJ2-1, with 14 bases aligning to TRBD2. The tail of the sequence fits TRBJ2-7 better, so the J call may be wrong. Germline lookup yields CDR1 LNHDA and CDR2 SQIVND (reference sequence). This CDR3 spans 15 amino acids. The CDR3 region is CASSTRTSGRNEQYF. The CDR3, as DNA: TGTGCCAGTAGTACCCGGACTAGCGGGAGGAATGAGCAGTACTTC.

A single count supports this clonotype. The chain links TRBV7-9 to TRBJ2-5; weak D call: TRBD2 (6 bases). The V end was cut by 5 bases, the J end by 2 bases, with 15 bases between. Germline lookup yields CDR1 SEHNR and CDR2 FQNEAQ (reference sequence). The CDR3 consists of 15 residues. In DNA, the CDR3 is TGTGCCAGCAGCCCTGTGGGACTGGTACAAGAGACCCAGTACTTC. Protein: CASSPVGLVQETQYF.

As regards this clonotype: This may arise from a read error, as a much more abundant clone is one base away. V gene TRBV30 combines with J gene TRBJ2-7; D is tentatively TRBD1 or TRBD2 (5 bases each). There are 14 residues in the CDR3. V was trimmed by 2 bases and J by 7 bases, leaving 18 bases between them. CDR1 and CDR2 (germline): GTSNPN, SVGIG (reference sequence). The CDR3 spells CAWSWKGPPQEQYF. Here the CDR3 DNA reads TGTGCCTGGAGTTGGAAGGGACCCCCCCAAGAGCAGTACTTC.

This clonotype was seen a handful of times. The chain combines TRBV5-6 with TRBJ1-1; 7 bases are shared with TRBD1. Germline CDR1 and CDR2: SGHDT and YYEEEE. Trimming at V came to 4 bases and at J to 4 bases, leaving 10 bases not matched to a gene. The CDR3 consists of 15 residues. As DNA, the CDR3 is TGTGCCAGCAGCCAAGTCCTAGGGGGCACCACTGAAGCTTTCTTT. It translates to CASSQVLGGTTEAFF.

This clonotype was detected many times. This rearrangement joins TRBV3-1 to TRBJ2-7; 8 bases match TRBD1. CDR1 and CDR2 from the germline V gene are LGHDT and YNNKEL (reference sequence). With V trimmed by 3 bases and J by 2 bases, 6 bases remained unmatched. The CDR3 is made up of 15 amino acids. The CDR3, as DNA: TGTGCCAGCAGCCACACAGGGGGATTCCCCTACGAGCAGTACTTC. It codes for CASSHTGGFPYEQYF.

The CDR3 coding sequence is TGTGCCATCAGCCAGAACATAGGGAACACCATATATTTT. It specifies CAISQNIGNTIYF. The chain uses TRBV6-2 or TRBV6-3 and TRBJ1-3; no clear D. The length of the CDR3 is 13 residues. Deletions cut 10 bases from V and 7 bases from J, with 17 bases between. CDR1 MNHEY and CDR2 SVGEGT come from the germline V gene.

This clonotype was seen more than once but under ten times. The chain couples TRBV7-8 to TRBJ2-3; 7 nucleotides align to TRBD1. CDR3 length equals 16 residues. CDR1 is SGHVS, CDR2 FQNEAQ, per germline. J lost 1 base, V lost 1 base, and 5 bases had no gene match. The CDR3 is CASSLDSTGRTDTQYF. CDR3 nucleotide sequence: TGTGCCAGCAGCTTAGACTCGACAGGGCGCACAGATACGCAGTATTTT.